This T cell receptor beta chain was recorded in a study of CD8 T cells in Susac syndrome. The germline V gene encodes CDR1 MNHEY and CDR2 SMNVEV (reference sequence). Trimming pared 6 bases from V and 4 bases from J, leaving 15 bases between. The CDR3 has 14 amino acids. An amount of RNA that ranged from roughly 0.5 to 1 ug was reverse transcribed with random hexamers. MiXCR was run by TCRdb on the immunoSEQ multiplex PCR reads, yielding one entry per CDR3 protein. The sample shows about 400,000 distinct CDR3 sequences, about 85% of them seen only once. The sample taken for sequencing was CD8+ T cells from PBMCs. This sequence originates from a human donor with multiple sclerosis. This rearrangement joins TRBV27 to TRBJ1-1; D possibly corresponds to TRBD1 (5 bases). For the CDR3, the DNA is TGTGCCAGCAGCCTTTTTGGAGGGGTCACTGAAGCTTTCTTT. Translated: CASSLFGGVTEAFF.